This entry is about one T cell receptor beta chain. Sequencing used immunoSEQ multiplex PCR; TCRdb keeps in-frame clones, though not all of them. The table lists about 380,000 clones, around 93% of them singletons. This sample was included in a study of shared T cell receptors in the human thymus. This TCR derives from a human donor. Sample: thymocytes.

CDR3 in amino acids: CAWTPAAAGGPTSTDTQYF. Here the CDR3 DNA reads TGTGCCTGGACCCCAGCCGCAGCGGGAGGGCCCACGAGCACAGATACGCAGTATTTT. The chain joins TRBV30 to TRBJ2-3; 10 positions agree with TRBD2. The V gene's germline CDR1 is GTSNPN and CDR2 SVGIG (reference sequence). J lost 0 bases, V lost 4 bases, and 16 bases had no gene match. The CDR3 consists of 19 residues.